The rows below give T cell receptor beta chains drawn from one sample of a study of CD8 T cells in ankylosing spondylitis. MiXCR, applied by TCRdb to the 5' RACE reads, yields one record per CDR3 protein. The sample contains about 160,000 distinct CDR3 sequences, 15% to 20% of which appear only once. Sequencing input: blood, either unsorted or a sorted T cell fraction (not recorded which). These receptors came from a male donor with ankylosing spondylitis or in good health (not recorded which). CDR3s include the opening cysteine and the closing phenylalanine or tryptophan. A D gene is named only where the DNA matches it firmly. A row's size may be missing; if present it is once, few, many or a size class.

v_call	j_call	d_call	clone_size	cdr3_aa	cdr3_nt
TRBV6-5	TRBJ2-7	.	few	CASSYSESAYEQYF	TGTGCCAGCAGTTACTCGGAGTCAGCTTACGAGCAGTACTTC
TRBV7-9	TRBJ1-5	.	few	CASSPYEHQPQHF	TGTGCCAGCAGCCCATACGAGCATCAGCCCCAGCATTTT
TRBV5-4	TRBJ2-2	TRBD1	.	CASSLGDRGYTGELFF	TGTGCCAGCAGCTTGGGGGACAGGGGCTACACCGGGGAGCTGTTTTTT
TRBV20-1	TRBJ1-2	TRBD1	.	CSANNLDRAVGYTF	TGCAGTGCTAACAACCTGGACAGGGCGGTCGGCTACACCTTC
TRBV20-1	TRBJ2-5	.	many	CSARDYITAEAQYF	TGCAGTGCTAGAGATTACATCACCGCGGAAGCCCAGTACTTC
TRBV5-1	TRBJ1-1	.	many	CASTVGVGAFQNTEAFF	TGCGCCAGCACCGTCGGGGTGGGCGCATTCCAGAACACTGAAGCTTTCTTT
TRBV20-1	TRBJ1-1	.	few	CSGKRFDTEAFF	TGCAGTGGCAAGAGATTTGACACTGAAGCTTTCTTT
TRBV20-1	TRBJ2-1	.	many	CSAQLAGTYNEQFF	TGCAGTGCTCAACTAGCCGGGACCTACAATGAGCAGTTCTTC
TRBV28	TRBJ2-3	TRBD1	.	CASSPRTGASTDTQYF	TGTGCCAGCAGTCCCCGGACAGGAGCTAGCACAGATACGCAGTATTTT
TRBV20-1	TRBJ2-1	.	many	CSARGLLTYNEQFF	TGCAGTGCTAGAGGACTACTTACCTACAATGAGCAGTTCTTC